These 17 T cell receptor beta chains share one sample of origin, sequenced in a study of cytomegalovirus exposure and HLA in healthy donors. The PCR made use of 60 Vbeta and 13 Jbeta primers. Only in-frame clones appear in the TCRdb table, and some are missing; sequencing was by immunoSEQ multiplex PCR. Found here are some 160,000 clones, approximately 81% of them singletons; the top ten hold roughly 4.3%. The specimen was PBMCs. The receptors derive from a woman aged 40 to 55 in good health and CMV-seropositive.

The chain joins TRBV28 to TRBJ1-1, with D possibly TRBD1 on 5 matching bases. This CDR3 is built from 15 residues. CDR1 MDHEN and CDR2 SYDVKM come from the germline V gene. V was cut by 5 bases and J by 0 bases, with 13 bases left in between. This CDR3 reads CASSPSRVLNTEAFF. For the CDR3, the DNA is TGTGCCAGCAGTCCCTCCAGGGTACTGAACACTGAAGCTTTCTTT.

As to this clone: This specimen includes other DNA sequences encoding the same CDR3. The chain joins TRBV18 to TRBJ2-5, with 11 bases matching TRBD1. The V gene's germline CDR1 is KGHSH and CDR2 LQKENI. The CDR3 spans 15 residues. V shed 0 bases, J shed 4 bases, and the junction held 1 base outside the gene matches. The CDR3 DNA sequence: TGTGCCAGCTCACCACCTGGGACAGGGGGAGAGACCCAGTACTTC. It codes for CASSPPGTGGETQYF.

V gene TRBV30 combines with J gene TRBJ2-7; D might be TRBD1 (5 bases). Trimming pared 0 bases from V and 0 bases from J, leaving 9 bases between. The germline V gene has CDR1 GTSNPN and CDR2 SVGIG (reference sequence). This CDR3 region has 14 residues. The DNA of the CDR3 is TGTGCCTGGAGTGTACCAGGGATCTCCTACGAGCAGTACTTC. Protein sequence: CAWSVPGISYEQYF.

The chain joins TRBV27 to TRBJ2-5; possible D gene TRBD2, 6 bases. V shed 3 bases and J shed 2 bases, with 13 bases lying between them. Germline loops: CDR1 MNHEY, CDR2 SMNVEV (reference sequence). CDR3 length: 15 amino acids. The CDR3 nucleotides read TGTGCCAGCAGTTTCGCCGTGGGGGGTCAAGAGACCCAGTACTTC. Amino acid sequence: CASSFAVGGQETQYF.

The rearrangement links TRBV18 to TRBJ2-1, with 9 nucleotides matching TRBD2. The CDR3 runs to 15 residues. J lost 11 bases, V lost 3 bases, and 11 bases had no gene match. CDR1 and CDR2 from the germline V gene are KGHSH and LQKENI. In DNA, the CDR3 is TGTGCCAGCTCACCCTGGAGGCGGGAGGGCCGTAAGCAGTTCTTC. As protein: CASSPWRREGRKQFF.

The gene calls are TRBV14 and TRBJ1-5, with D maybe TRBD1 (6 bases). Germline CDR1 is SGHDN and CDR2 is FVKESK. The CDR3 has 14 amino acids. The V and J ends lost 4 bases and 8 bases respectively, with 15 bases between them. The DNA for the CDR3 is TGTGCCAGCAGCCTACAGGGCCCTGGGGAGCCCCAGCATTTT. Its protein is CASSLQGPGEPQHF.

This chain uses TRBV5-6 with TRBJ2-2, with D uncertain. Germline V lookup: CDR1 SGHDT, CDR2 YYEEEE. Trimming stripped 1 base from V and 8 bases from J, with 3 bases between. The CDR3 is made up of 11 amino acids. The DNA for the CDR3 is TGTGCCAGCAGCTTGTTAGGGGAGCTGTTTTTT. Translation: CASSLLGELFF. Together with reference TRBV5-6 and TRBJ2-2, the CDR3 gives the full variable domain: DAGVTQSPTHLIKTRGQQVTLRCSPKSGHDTVSWYQQALGQGPQFIFQYYEEEERQRGNFPDRFSGHQFPNYSSELNVNALLLGDSALYLCASSLLGELFFGEGSRLTVL.

The V call is TRBV27, the J call TRBJ1-2; TRBD1 agrees at 7 bases. CDR1 and CDR2 (germline): MNHEY, SMNVEV (reference sequence). The CDR3 covers 13 residues. V lost 6 bases, J lost 4 bases, and 5 bases stayed unmatched. The CDR3 coding sequence is TGTGCCAGCAGCCTCAAGGGGGCCTATGGCTACACCTTC. Translated, it gives CASSLKGAYGYTF.

This clone was observed a handful of times. V is TRBV29-1 and J is TRBJ1-2, with TRBD1 matching 11 bases. The germline V gene encodes CDR1 SQVTM and CDR2 ANQGSEA. The CDR3 is 14 amino acids. Trimming at V came to 3 bases and at J to 6 bases, leaving 6 bases not matched to a gene. CDR3 nucleotide sequence: TGCAGCGTTGATTCCGGGACAGGGGGGGATGGCTACACCTTC. The encoded protein is CSVDSGTGGDGYTF.

The V call is TRBV5-4, the J call TRBJ1-4; maybe TRBD1 (5 bases). Trimming removed 3 bases from V and 0 bases from J, with 15 bases in between. This CDR3 is 17 amino acids long. From germline, CDR1 is SGHNT and CDR2 YYREEE (reference sequence). The CDR3 loop is CASSSGAGGATNEKLFF. The CDR3 DNA is TGTGCCAGCAGCTCAGGAGCCGGGGGGGCAACTAATGAAAAACTGTTTTTT.

With respect to this clone: In this CDR3 the conserved last residue, phenylalanine or tryptophan, is missing, so a read error is likely. This rearrangement joins TRBV9 to TRBJ2-7; 9 nucleotides agree with TRBD1. CDR1 SGDLS and CDR2 YYNGEE come from the germline V gene. Trimming at V came to 6 bases and at J to 1 base, leaving 5 bases not matched to a gene. The CDR3 length is 14 residues. CDR3 residues: CASTEGTGSYEQYL. The CDR3 nucleotides read TGTGCCAGCACCGAAGGGACAGGGTCCTACGAGCAGTACCTC.

The rearrangement joins TRBV6-5 to TRBJ1-2, with D perhaps TRBD1 (6 bases). Per the germline V gene, CDR1 is MNHEY and CDR2 is SVGAGI. CDR3 length: 12 amino acids. V gave up 5 bases and J gave up 10 bases, with 14 bases separating them. The CDR3 DNA reads TGTGCCAGCAGTAGGACGTCAGGGGACTACACCTTC. Residues: CASSRTSGDYTF.

The chain is built from TRBV18 and TRBJ1-1; 7 nucleotides match TRBD1. The CDR3 totals 16 residues. CDR1 and CDR2 (germline): KGHSH, LQKENI. V lost 3 bases and J lost 0; bases outside the gene matches: 7. The CDR3: CASSPTWDSMNTEAFF. CDR3 coding DNA: TGTGCCAGCTCACCCACTTGGGACAGCATGAACACTGAAGCTTTCTTT.

V gene TRBV5-1 combines with J gene TRBJ1-3, with D unclear. CDR3 length equals 15 residues. Germline V CDR1 and CDR2: SGHRS, YFSETQ. V was cut by 1 base and J by 0 bases, with 8 bases left in between. CDR3 in DNA: TGCGCCAGCAGCTTGAGGCGGAGCTCTGGAAACACCATATATTTT. Its protein product is CASSLRRSSGNTIYF. Looking up the rest from reference TRBV5-1 and TRBJ1-3 gives the full variable domain: KAGVTQTPRYLIKTRGQQVTLSCSPISGHRSVSWYQQTPGQGLQFLFEYFSETQRNKGNFPGRFSGRQFSNSRSEMNVSTLELGDSALYLCASSLRRSSGNTIYFGEGSWLTVV.

The J gene is TRBJ1-1, the V gene TRBV10-3, with TRBD1 as a possible D gene (6 bases). The CDR3 runs to 15 residues. The germline gives CDR1 ENHRY, CDR2 SYGVKD. V lost 3 bases, J lost 0 bases, and 11 bases lay in between. DNA of the CDR3: TGTGCCATCAGTGACCCGACAGGACTGAACACTGAAGCTTTCTTT. Protein sequence: CAISDPTGLNTEAFF.

This clone was seen more than once but under ten times. The J gene is TRBJ2-3, the V gene TRBV28; a weak D match, TRBD2 (6 bases). The ends were cut back, 5 bases at V and 4 bases at J, with 16 bases in the middle. This CDR3 is 15 amino acids long. Germline values: CDR1 MDHEN, CDR2 SYDVKM. The CDR3 region has the DNA TGTGCCAGCAGTGCCTCCAAAGGGAGGCCAGATACGCAGTATTTT. Its translation: CASSASKGRPDTQYF. The complete variable domain, with remaining parts taken from reference TRBV28 and TRBJ2-3, reads DVKVTQSSRYLVKRTGEKVFLECVQDMDHENMFWYRQDPGLGLRLIYFSYDVKMKEKGDIPEGYSVSREKKERFSLILESASTNQTSMYLCASSASKGRPDTQYFGPGTRLTVL.

The chain links TRBV15 to TRBJ2-3, with 8 positions matching TRBD2. The CDR3 covers 16 residues. Unmatched junction bases numbered 4, after V lost 0 bases and J lost 2 bases. CDR1 and CDR2 (germline): LNHNV, YYDKDF (reference sequence). The DNA of the CDR3 is TGTGCCACCAGCAGAGATCGGGGGGGGCCCACAGATACGCAGTATTTT. Its protein is CATSRDRGGPTDTQYF. Together with reference TRBV15 and TRBJ2-3, the CDR3 gives the full variable domain: DAMVIQNPRYQVTQFGKPVTLSCSQTLNHNVMYWYQQKSSQAPKLLFHYYDKDFNNEADTPDNFQSRRPNTSFCFLDIRSPGLGDTAMYLCATSRDRGGPTDTQYFGPGTRLTVL.